These T cell receptor beta chains were read from a single sample in a study of glioma-infiltrating T cells after dendritic cell vaccination. Sequencing used immunoSEQ multiplex PCR; TCRdb keeps in-frame clones, though not all of them. The sample contains roughly 82,000 clones, approximately 90% of which appear only once. Sequenced here: blood, sampled before dendritic cell vaccination. The receptor set was obtained from a human donor with glioblastoma. The CDR3 runs from the conserved cysteine through the conserved F or W. The order of the fields is clone size, V gene, D gene, CDR3 length, J gene, CDR3 DNA, CDR3 protein. A D gene is named only where the DNA matches it firmly. A clone size is listed for some rows: how often the clone was seen (once, few, many), or a class if it is expanded.

>.|TRBV30|TRBD2|13|TRBJ2-5
TGTGCCTGGGGGACTAGCGCCTCCTGGACCCAGTACTTC
CAWGTSASWTQYF
>.|TRBV11-3|TRBD1|18|TRBJ2-5
TGTGCCAGCAGCTCCTGGACAGGGGTTGTCGGAAAACAAGAGACCCAGTACTTC
CASSSWTGVVGKQETQYF
>.|TRBV6-5|.|14|TRBJ1-5
TGTGCCAGCAGTTATGGACAGTCTGGTCGGCCCCAGCATTTT
CASSYGQSGRPQHF
>.|TRBV19|TRBD1|15|TRBJ1-2
TGTGCCAGTAGGAAAGCCGGGACAGGGGCGGATGGCTACACCTTC
CASRKAGTGADGYTF
>.|TRBV25-1|TRBD1|14|TRBJ1-3
TGTGCCAGCAGGACAGGGGGCCGCGGAAACACCATATATTTT
CASRTGGRGNTIYF
>.|TRBV7-8|TRBD1|14|TRBJ1-1
TGTGCCAGCAGCTCGACAGGGATGAACACTGAAGCTTTCTTT
CASSSTGMNTEAFF
>.|TRBV18|TRBD1|15|TRBJ1-4
TGTGCCAGCTCAGCAGGGGGTGCAACTAATGAAAAACTGTTTTTT
CASSAGGATNEKLFF
>.|TRBV7-2|.|14|TRBJ2-1
TGTGCCAGCAGCCCACGACAGCCCTACAATGAGCAGTTCTTC
CASSPRQPYNEQFF
>.|TRBV14|TRBD1|17|TRBJ1-2
TGTGCCAGCAGCCCGCGACAGGGGGAAGCCTTCAACTATGGCTACACCTTC
CASSPRQGEAFNYGYTF
>few|TRBV6-1|TRBD1|16|TRBJ2-2
TGTGCCAGCAGTGAATTTAGGGGGCGCTTCTTCGGGGAGCTGTTTTTT
CASSEFRGRFFGELFF
>once|TRBV27|.|15|TRBJ2-1
TGTGCCAGCAGTTTCAAAACGGGAGCTTCCAATGAGCAGTTCTTC
CASSFKTGASNEQFF
>once|TRBV30|TRBD1|16|TRBJ2-2
TGTGCCTGGAAGATGACAGGGACATCCTTCACCGGGGAGCTGTTTTTT
CAWKMTGTSFTGELFF
>.|TRBV4-1|TRBD2|18|TRBJ2-1
TGCGCCAGCAGCGGGGGACTAGCGGGAGGGAGGACCTACAATGAGCAGTTCTTC
CASSGGLAGGRTYNEQFF
>.|TRBV12-5|.|15|TRBJ2-3
TGTGCTAGTGGGCCGAACCCGGGAAGCACAGATACGCAGTATTTT
CASGPNPGSTDTQYF
>.|TRBV11-2|TRBD2|15|TRBJ2-7
TGTGCCAGCAGCTTGTCTAGCGGGAACCACTACGAGCAGTACTTC
CASSLSSGNHYEQYF
>.|TRBV9|TRBD1|16|TRBJ2-1
TGTGCCAGCAGCCGGTATCAGGGGGCAGGGCACAATGAGCAGTTCTTC
CASSRYQGAGHNEQFF
>.|TRBV27|TRBD1|14|TRBJ1-1
TGTGCCACCGCCGTCGGACAGGGGGAGGATGAAGCTTTCTTT
CATAVGQGEDEAFF
>.|TRBV29-1|TRBD2|13|TRBJ2-7
TGCAGCGCGGTTAGCGGGAGGGATTACGAGCAGTACTTC
CSAVSGRDYEQYF
>.|TRBV28|TRBD1|16|TRBJ2-1
TGTGCCAGCAGTTTGTGGGGACAGGGTGGCTACAATGAGCAGTTCTTC
CASSLWGQGGYNEQFF
>.|TRBV28|TRBD1|14|TRBJ2-7
TGTGCCAGCAGTCCAGCCCAGGGGGCCTACGAGCAGTACTTC
CASSPAQGAYEQYF
>.|TRBV27|TRBD2|17|TRBJ2-7
TGTGCCAGCAGCGGGGGAGCGGGGGCACCGAGCTCCTACGAGCAGTACTTC
CASSGGAGAPSSYEQYF
>.|TRBV18|TRBD2|15|TRBJ2-1
TGTGCCAGCTCAAGGACTAGCGGGAGGGCGAATGAGCAGTTCTTC
CASSRTSGRANEQFF
>.|TRBV19|.|13|TRBJ2-5
TGTGCCAGTACCTCAGGGTGGGGCGAGACCCAGTACTTC
CASTSGWGETQYF
>.|TRBV29-1|.|13|TRBJ1-2
TGCAGCGTTGAAGATCGGGGGGATTGGGGCTACACCTTC
CSVEDRGDWGYTF
>.|TRBV30|.|14|TRBJ1-2
TGTGCCTGGAGTTCCCCGGGAGCAGTTTATGGCTACACCTTC
CAWSSPGAVYGYTF
>.|TRBV6-1|TRBD1|16|TRBJ2-3
TGTGCCAGCAGTGACCCAGGGGGCAGGGGGCTAGATACGCAGTATTTT
CASSDPGGRGLDTQYF
>few|TRBV27|.|19|TRBJ2-4
TGTGCCAGCAGTCCTTTTGGTGGAGGGGCCAGCACCTTGGGGGACATTCAGTACTTC
CASSPFGGGASTLGDIQYF
>.|TRBV9|TRBD1|15|TRBJ2-7
TGTGCCAGCAGCGAGGGACAGGGACGGACCTACGAGCAGTACTTC
CASSEGQGRTYEQYF
>.|TRBV7-8|.|15|TRBJ2-7
TGTGCCAGCAGCTTAGACAGGTTCAACTCCTACGAGCAGTACTTC
CASSLDRFNSYEQYF
>.|TRBV18|TRBD1|12|TRBJ1-1
TGTGCCAGCTCCCCACAGGGGGTTGAAGCTTTCTTT
CASSPQGVEAFF
>.|TRBV10-2|TRBD1|15|TRBJ2-1
TGCGCCAGCAGTGACCGGGACAGGGTAGGGAATGAGCAGTTCTTC
CASSDRDRVGNEQFF
>once|TRBV5-4|.|14|TRBJ2-2
TGTGCCAGCAGCTTGGCCACGAACACCGGGGAGCTGTTTTTT
CASSLATNTGELFF
>.|TRBV4-1|.|16|TRBJ1-4
TGCGCCAGCAGCGCACAGGGTCGGGCAACTAATGAAAAACTGTTTTTT
CASSAQGRATNEKLFF
>.|TRBV2|.|14|TRBJ2-1
TGTGCCAGCAGTGACGGCAGGTCCTACAATGAGCAGTTCTTC
CASSDGRSYNEQFF
>.|TRBV5-1|TRBD2|15|TRBJ2-7
TGCGCCAGCAGCGCGGGAGGGACTAGCTCCTACGAGCAGTACTTC
CASSAGGTSSYEQYF
>.|TRBV6-5|TRBD1|15|TRBJ2-1
TGTGCCAGCAGTTATAATCAGGGGGAATACAATGAGCAGTTCTTC
CASSYNQGEYNEQFF
>.|TRBV11-3|TRBD2|17|TRBJ2-3
TGTGCCAGCAGCTTAGTAGGCGGGAGGCTAACCACAGATACGCAGTATTTT
CASSLVGGRLTTDTQYF
>few|TRBV19|.|13|TRBJ1-3
TGTGCCAGTAGTAGTAACTCTGGAAACACCATATATTTT
CASSSNSGNTIYF
>few|TRBV5-1|.|14|TRBJ2-7
TGCGCCAGCAGCTTGGGGGCCCCCGGCTACGAGCAGTACTTC
CASSLGAPGYEQYF
>.|TRBV7-8|.|15|TRBJ2-6
TGTGCCAGCAGCTCGACAGCCTCTGGGGCCAACGTCCTGACTTTC
CASSSTASGANVLTF
>.|TRBV11-3|.|15|TRBJ1-1
TGTGCCAGCAGCAAAGACTCAGGGTCCCACACTGAAGCTTTCTTT
CASSKDSGSHTEAFF
>.|TRBV6-1|TRBD1|12|TRBJ1-4
TGTGCCAGCAGTATCCGGACAGGGCCCATCTTTTTT
CASSIRTGPIFF
>.|TRBV5-1|TRBD1|16|TRBJ2-2
TGCGCCAGCAGCTTGGGGACAGGGGTGACCATCGGGGAGCTGTTTTTT
CASSLGTGVTIGELFF
>.|TRBV9|TRBD2|20|TRBJ2-3
TGTGCCAGCAACAGCGTCGGACTAGCGGGAGGAGGGGGGGGAACAGATACGCAGTATTTT
CASNSVGLAGGGGGTDTQYF
>.|TRBV10-1|.|14|TRBJ2-3
TGCGCCAGCAGTGGAAGGATAGCGGCGGATACGCAGTATTTT
CASSGRIAADTQYF